This T cell receptor (beta chain) originates from a study of regulatory T cells in long-lasting Graves disease. Study context: Persistence in Graves' disease required over 5 years of antithyroid drugs plus positive TSH receptor antibodies.

The CDR3 covers 17 residues. Unmatched junction bases numbered 8, after V lost 0 bases and J lost 2 bases. Germline assignment: CDR1 DFQATT and CDR2 SNEGSKA (reference sequence). Comment on this clonotype: Its specificity is unknown.

Study-wide findings and caveats: Persistent disease exhibited a predilection for TRBV28, TRBJ1-2 and TRBJ2-5. Researchers reported studying only peripheral blood, not thyroid tissue. Patients with persistent disease shared over 2,500 public clonotypes, outpacing the 900 to 1,000 shared by new patients.

Researchers made TCR beta libraries by using iRepertoire HTBI primers and running Arm-PCR on CDR3 regions. TCRdb fed the multiplex PCR reads into MiXCR, producing one record per CDR3 protein. The table lists approximately 400,000 distinct CDR3 sequences, about 20% of them singletons. Time point meaning: persistent/refractory GD, antithyroid drugs over 5 years with positive TRAb. Researchers made the TCR library from RNA that was extracted from PBMCs. The material was peripheral blood mononuclear cells (PBMCs), obtained when the disease was refractory, from a patient treated with antithyroid drugs. The receptor was isolated from a female donor with Graves disease. The V and J genes are TRBV20-1 and TRBJ2-5; 11 bases are a match to TRBD2. The DNA for the CDR3 is TGCAGTGCTAGAGATCTTATAGCGGGAGGGCAGCAAGAGACCCAGTACTTC. Protein: CSARDLIAGGQQETQYF.